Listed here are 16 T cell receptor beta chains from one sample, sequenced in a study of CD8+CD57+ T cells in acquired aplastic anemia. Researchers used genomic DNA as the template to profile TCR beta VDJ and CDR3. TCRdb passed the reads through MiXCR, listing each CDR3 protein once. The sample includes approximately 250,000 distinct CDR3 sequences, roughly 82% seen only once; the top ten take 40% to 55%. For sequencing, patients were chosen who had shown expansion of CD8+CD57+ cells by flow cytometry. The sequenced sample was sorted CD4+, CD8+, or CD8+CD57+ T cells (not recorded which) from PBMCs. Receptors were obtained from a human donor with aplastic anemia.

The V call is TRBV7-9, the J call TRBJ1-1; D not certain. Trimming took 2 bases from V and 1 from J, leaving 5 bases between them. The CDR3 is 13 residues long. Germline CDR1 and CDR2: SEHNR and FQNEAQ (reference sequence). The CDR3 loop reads CASSLYWNTEAFF. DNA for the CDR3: TGTGCCAGCAGCTTATATTGGAACACTGAAGCTTTCTTT.

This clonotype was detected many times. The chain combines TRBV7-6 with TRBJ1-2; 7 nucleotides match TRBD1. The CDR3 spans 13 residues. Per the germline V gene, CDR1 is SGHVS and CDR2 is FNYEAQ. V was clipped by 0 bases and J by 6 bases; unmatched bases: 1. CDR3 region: CASSLAQGDGYTF. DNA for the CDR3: TGTGCCAGCAGCTTAGCGCAGGGGGATGGCTACACCTTC.

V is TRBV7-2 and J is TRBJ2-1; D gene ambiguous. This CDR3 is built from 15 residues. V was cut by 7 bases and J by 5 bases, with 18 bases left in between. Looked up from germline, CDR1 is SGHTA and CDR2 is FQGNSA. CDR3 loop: CASTLVGSPNNEQFF. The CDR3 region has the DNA TGTGCCAGCACCCTAGTGGGCTCACCGAACAATGAGCAGTTCTTC.

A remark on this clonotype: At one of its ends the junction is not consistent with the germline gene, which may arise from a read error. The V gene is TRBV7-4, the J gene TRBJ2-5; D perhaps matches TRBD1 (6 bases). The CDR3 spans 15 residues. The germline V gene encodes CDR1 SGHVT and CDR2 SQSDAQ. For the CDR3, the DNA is TGTGCCAGCAGCTCCACTACAGGGAGTGCAGATACCCTGTACTTC. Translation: CASSSTTGSADTLYF. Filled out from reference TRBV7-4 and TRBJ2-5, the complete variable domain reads GAGVSQSPRYKVAKRGRDVALRCDSISGHVTLYWYRQTLGQGSEVLTYSQSDAQRDKSGRPSGRFSAERPERSVSTLKIQRTEQGDSAVYLCASSSTTGSADTLYFGPGTRLLVL.

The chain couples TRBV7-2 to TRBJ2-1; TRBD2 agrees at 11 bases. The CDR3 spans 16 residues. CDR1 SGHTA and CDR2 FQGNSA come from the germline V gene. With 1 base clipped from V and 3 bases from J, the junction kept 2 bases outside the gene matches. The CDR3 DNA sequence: TGTGCCAGCAGCTTAGTTAGCGGGGGGGTCTACAATGAGCAGTTCTTC. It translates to CASSLVSGGVYNEQFF.

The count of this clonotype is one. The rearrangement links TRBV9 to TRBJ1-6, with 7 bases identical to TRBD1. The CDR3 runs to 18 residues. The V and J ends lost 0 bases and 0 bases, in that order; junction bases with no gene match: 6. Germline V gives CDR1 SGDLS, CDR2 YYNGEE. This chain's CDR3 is CASSVEGGQSSYNSPLHF. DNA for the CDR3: TGTGCCAGCAGCGTAGAAGGGGGACAGAGCTCCTATAATTCACCCCTCCACTTT.

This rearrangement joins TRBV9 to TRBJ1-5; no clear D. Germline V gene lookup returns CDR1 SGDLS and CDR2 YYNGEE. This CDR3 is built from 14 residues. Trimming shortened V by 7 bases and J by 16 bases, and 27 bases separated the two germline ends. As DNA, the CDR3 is TGTGCCAGCGGAGGATCTGGTAGCATTCAGTACTTCCATTTT. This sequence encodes CASGGSGSIQYFHF. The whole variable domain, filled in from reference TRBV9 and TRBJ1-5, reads DSGVTQTPKHLITATGQRVTLRCSPRSGDLSVYWYQQSLDQGLQFLIQYYNGEERAKGNILERFSAQQFPDLHSELNLSSLELGDSALYFCASGGSGSIQYFHFGDGTRLSIL.

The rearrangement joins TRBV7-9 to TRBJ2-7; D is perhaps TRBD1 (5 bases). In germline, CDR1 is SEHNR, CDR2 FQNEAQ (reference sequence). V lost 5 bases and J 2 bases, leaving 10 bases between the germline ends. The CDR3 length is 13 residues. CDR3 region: CASSLGHTYEQYV. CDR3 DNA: TGTGCCAGCAGCCTCGGACATACCTACGAGCAGTACGTC.

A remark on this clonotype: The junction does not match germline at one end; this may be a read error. The CDR3 DNA reads TGTGCCAGCAGCTGGAGCGTGGTAGATAAGCAGTATTTTTTC. It encodes CASSWSVVDKQYFF. This chain joins TRBV7-2 and TRBJ2-1; no clear D gene. This CDR3 is 14 amino acids long. Germline values: CDR1 SGHTA, CDR2 FQGNSA.

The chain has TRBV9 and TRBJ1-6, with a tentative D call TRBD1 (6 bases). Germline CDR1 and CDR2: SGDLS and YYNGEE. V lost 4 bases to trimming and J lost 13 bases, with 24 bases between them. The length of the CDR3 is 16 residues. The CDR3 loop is CASSSGAGGYNTPLHF. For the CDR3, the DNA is TGTGCCAGCAGCTCGGGGGCGGGCGGATATAATACGCCCCTCCACTTT.

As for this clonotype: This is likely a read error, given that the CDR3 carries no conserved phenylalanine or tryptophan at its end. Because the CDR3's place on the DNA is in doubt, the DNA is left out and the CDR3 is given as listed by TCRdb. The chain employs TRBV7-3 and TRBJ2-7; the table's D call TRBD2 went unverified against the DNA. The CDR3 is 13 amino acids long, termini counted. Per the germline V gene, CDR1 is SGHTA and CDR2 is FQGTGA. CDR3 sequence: CASSATGGPTDTQ.

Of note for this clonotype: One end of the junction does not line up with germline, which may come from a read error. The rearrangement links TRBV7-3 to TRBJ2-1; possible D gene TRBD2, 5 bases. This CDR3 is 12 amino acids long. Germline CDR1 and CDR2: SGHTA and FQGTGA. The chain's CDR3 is CASGSGHNEKFF. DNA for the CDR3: TGTGCCAGCGGGAGTGGCCACAATGAGAAGTTCTTC.

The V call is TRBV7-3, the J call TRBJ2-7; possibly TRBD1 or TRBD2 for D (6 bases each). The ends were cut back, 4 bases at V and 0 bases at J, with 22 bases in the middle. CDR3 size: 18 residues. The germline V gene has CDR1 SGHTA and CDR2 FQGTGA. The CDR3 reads CASSSHREVSALSYEQYV. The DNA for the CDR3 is TGTGCCAGCAGCTCACACAGGGAGGTGTCAGCCCTCTCCTACGAGCAGTACGTC.

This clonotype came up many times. For the CDR3, the DNA is TGTGCCAGTAGTCTTATCGGACAGGGGAACACCGGGGAGCTGTTTTTT. Amino acids: CASSLIGQGNTGELFF. V and J are TRBV19 and TRBJ2-2, with 8 bases that match TRBD1. The CDR3 length is 16 residues. V gave up 5 bases and J gave up 1 base; unmatched junction bases: 6. The germline gives CDR1 LNHDA, CDR2 SQIVND (reference sequence).

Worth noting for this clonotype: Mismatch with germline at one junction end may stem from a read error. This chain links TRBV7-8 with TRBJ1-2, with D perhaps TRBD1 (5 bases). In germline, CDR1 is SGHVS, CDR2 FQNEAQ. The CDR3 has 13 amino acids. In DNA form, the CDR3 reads TGTGCCAGCAGCCTTCATCCAGACGGGGCAGCCCTCTTC. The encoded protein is CASSLHPDGAALF.

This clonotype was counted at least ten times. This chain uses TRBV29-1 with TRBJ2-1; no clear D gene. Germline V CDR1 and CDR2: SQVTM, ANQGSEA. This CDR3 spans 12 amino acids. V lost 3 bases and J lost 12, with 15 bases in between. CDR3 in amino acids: CSVDFSQFVQFF. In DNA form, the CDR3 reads TGCAGCGTTGATTTCTCGCAATTTGTGCAGTTCTTC.